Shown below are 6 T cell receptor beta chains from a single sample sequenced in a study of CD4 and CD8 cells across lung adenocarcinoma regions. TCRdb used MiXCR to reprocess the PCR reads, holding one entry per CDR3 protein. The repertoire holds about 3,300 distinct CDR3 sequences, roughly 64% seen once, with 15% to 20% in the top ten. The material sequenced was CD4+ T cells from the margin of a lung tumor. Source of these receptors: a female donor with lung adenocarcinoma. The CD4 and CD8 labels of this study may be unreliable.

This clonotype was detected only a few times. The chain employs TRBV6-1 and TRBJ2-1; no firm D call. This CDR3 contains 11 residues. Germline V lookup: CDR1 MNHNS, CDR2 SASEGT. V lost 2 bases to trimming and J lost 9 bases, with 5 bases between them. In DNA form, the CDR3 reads TGTGCCAGCAGTGAATGGGGTGAGCAGTTCTTC. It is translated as CASSEWGEQFF.

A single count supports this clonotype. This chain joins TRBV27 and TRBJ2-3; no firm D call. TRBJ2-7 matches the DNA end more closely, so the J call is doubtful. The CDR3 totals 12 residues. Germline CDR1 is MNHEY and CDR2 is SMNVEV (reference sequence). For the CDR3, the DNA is TGTGCCAGCAGTTTACCGACCTACGAGCAGTACTTC. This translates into CASSLPTYEQYF.

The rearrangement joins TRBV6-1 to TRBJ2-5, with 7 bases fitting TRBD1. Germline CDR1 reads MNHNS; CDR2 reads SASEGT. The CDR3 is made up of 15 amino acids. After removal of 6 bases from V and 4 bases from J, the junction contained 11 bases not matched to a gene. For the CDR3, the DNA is TGTGCCAGCAGACAAGCCCCCGGGACAGTAGAGACCCAGTACTTC. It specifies CASRQAPGTVETQYF.

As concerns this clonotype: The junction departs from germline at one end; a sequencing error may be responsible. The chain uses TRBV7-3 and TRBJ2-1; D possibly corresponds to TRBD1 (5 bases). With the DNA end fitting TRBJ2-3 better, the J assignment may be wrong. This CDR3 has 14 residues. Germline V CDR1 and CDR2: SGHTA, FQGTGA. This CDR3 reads CASSLRQSTDMQYF. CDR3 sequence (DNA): TGTGCCAGCAGCTTACGACAGTCCACAGATATGCAGTATTTT.

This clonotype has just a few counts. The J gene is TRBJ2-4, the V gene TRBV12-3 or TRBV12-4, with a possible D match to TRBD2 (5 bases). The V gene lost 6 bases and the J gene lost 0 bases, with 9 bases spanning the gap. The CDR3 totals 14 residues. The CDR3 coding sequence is TGTGCCAGCAGCCTAGGACTAGCCAAAAACATTCAGTACTTC. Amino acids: CASSLGLAKNIQYF.

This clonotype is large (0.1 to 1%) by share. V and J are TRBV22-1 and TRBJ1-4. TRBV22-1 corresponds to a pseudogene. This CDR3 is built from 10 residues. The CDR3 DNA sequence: TGTCCTGGGATCGGAAGAGCACACGTCTTT. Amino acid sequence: CPGIGRAHVF.